These 5 T cell receptor beta chains originate from one sample sequenced in a study of cytomegalovirus exposure and HLA in healthy donors (TCRdb year 2017). Library creation used the immunoSEQ multiplex PCR assay. The multiplex PCR relied on a mix of 60 forward primers for TCR Vbeta segments and 13 reverse primers for TCR Jbeta segments. Held by TCRdb, this immuneACCESS table contains in-frame sequences only and omits some clones. Under half of the omission traces to an unresolved V gene where checked; the cause of the rest is unknown. This sample gives about 170,000 clones in total; over 70% of them show up just once. The ten largest clonotypes hold 3% of the sample. The material sequenced was PBMCs. These receptors came from a woman between 45 and 65 years old in good health and CMV-seropositive.

The chain couples TRBV9 to TRBJ2-1; no clear D. CDR3 length equals 16 residues. From germline, CDR1 is SGDLS and CDR2 YYNGEE. The V and J ends lost 0 bases and 1 base respectively, with 11 bases between them. In nucleotides, the CDR3 is TGTGCCAGCAGCGTAGATCCGAGACAATCCTACAATGAGCAGTTCTTC. It translates to CASSVDPRQSYNEQFF.

This clone came up once. The V and J genes are TRBV5-4 and TRBJ1-2; 11 bases align to TRBD1. V was clipped by 4 bases and J by 1 base; unmatched bases: 6. Germline V gene lookup returns CDR1 SGHNT and CDR2 YYREEE (reference sequence). This CDR3 has 16 amino acids. Written as DNA, the CDR3 is TGTGCCAGCAGCGCAGCCGGGACAGGGGGTAACTATGGCTACACCTTC. Translating it yields CASSAAGTGGNYGYTF.

The rearrangement links TRBV5-1 to TRBJ2-3; perhaps TRBD2 as D (6 bases). Germline V lookup: CDR1 SGHRS, CDR2 YFSETQ. The CDR3 is 14 residues long. V lost 4 bases, J lost 5 bases, and 14 bases lay in between. This chain's CDR3 is CASSRGGAGDTQYF. In DNA form, the CDR3 reads TGCGCCAGCAGCCGGGGAGGAGCTGGAGATACGCAGTATTTT.

Only a few counts were recorded for this clone. The chain combines TRBV27 with TRBJ1-2; D possibly corresponds to TRBD1 (5 bases). Trimming stripped 7 bases from V and 6 bases from J, with 15 bases between. This CDR3 has 13 residues. Germline values: CDR1 MNHEY, CDR2 SMNVEV (reference sequence). The CDR3 bases are TGTGCCAGCAAAGGGGCGTCGGTAGATGGCTACACCTTC. It specifies CASKGASVDGYTF.

The rearrangement uses TRBV10-2 and TRBJ2-3; D is ambiguous. This CDR3 comprises 11 residues. Germline CDR1 and CDR2: WSHSY and SAAADI. The V end was cut by 6 bases, the J end by 3 bases, with 4 bases between. The CDR3 here is CASSLTDTQYF. The DNA of the CDR3 is TGCGCCAGCAGCTTGACAGATACGCAGTATTTT.